This T cell receptor (beta chain) was documented in a study of molecular identifiers for immune sequencing clone quantification. V was cut by 0 bases and J by 4 bases, with 20 bases left in between. CDR3 length: 18 residues. Per the germline V gene, CDR1 is MNHNY and CDR2 is SVGAGI (reference sequence). This clonotype occurred many times. The antigen is unknown. Naive CD8 T cells were FACS-sorted by CD8+CD4-CCR7+CD45RA+ markers. Previously described methods and listed TCR primers were used for bulk TCR libraries. Via MiXCR, TCRdb re-called the PCR reads, giving one row per CDR3 protein. Among a few hundred thousand distinct CDR3 sequences, roughly a quarter were seen once, and the ten largest hold 0.74%. Study findings and constraints: Under 1% of molecules in naive cells, but over 98% of effector molecules, belonged to clones above 20 RNA copies.

The chain links TRBV6-6 to TRBJ2-3; D gene uncertain. Sequencing was done on a sample of naive CD8+ T cells from blood, with Jurkat cell RNA spiked in. Subset reported: FACS-sorted CD8+CD4-CCR7+CD45RA+ naive T cells. The TCR sequence derives from a human donor in good health. Some libraries in this study had Jurkat cell RNA spiked in. CDR3 in DNA: TGTGCCAGCAGTTACTCACAATGGGGTCTATCGGACGCAGATACGCAGTATTTT. Its protein product is CASSYSQWGLSDADTQYF.